These 9 T cell receptor beta chains originate from one sample sequenced in a study of blood T cell repertoires in COVID-19. TCRdb's copy holds only in-frame clones and misses some; the assay was immunoSEQ multiplex PCR. The repertoire holds more than 200,000 clones, with roughly 88% as singletons. The sequenced sample consisted of peripheral blood. The receptors derive from a man aged 35 to 55 with acute or convalescent COVID-19.

The chain is built from TRBV27 and TRBJ2-7, with a weak D call TRBD1 (5 bases). Germline V gene lookup returns CDR1 MNHEY and CDR2 SMNVEV (reference sequence). V shed 5 bases and J shed 0 bases, with 14 bases lying between them. The CDR3 extends over 15 amino acids. CDR3 amino acids: CASSIQGPLSYEQYF. The DNA of the CDR3 is TGTGCCAGCAGTATTCAGGGCCCCCTCTCCTACGAGCAGTACTTC.

V and J are TRBV12-5 and TRBJ2-5; the match to TRBD1 covers 11 bases. The CDR3 is made up of 18 amino acids. Trimming took 3 bases from V and 4 from J; bases not matched to a gene: 13. Germline-derived CDR1 and CDR2 are LGHNT and FRNRAP. CDR3 in amino acids: CASGLGDRGEVRGETQYF. The CDR3, as DNA: TGTGCTAGTGGTTTAGGGGACAGGGGGGAGGTCAGAGGAGAGACCCAGTACTTC. Variable domain in full (rest from reference TRBV12-5 and TRBJ2-5): DARVTQTPRHKVTEMGQEVTMRCQPILGHNTVFWYRQTMMQGLELLAYFRNRAPLDDSGMPKDRFSAEMPDATLATLKIQPSEPRDSAVYFCASGLGDRGEVRGETQYFGPGTRLLVL.

This chain joins TRBV7-2 and TRBJ2-3, with 7 bases lining up with TRBD1. The V segment lost 5 bases and the J segment 3 bases; nucleotides outside the gene matches: 8. CDR3 length: 15 residues. The germline gives CDR1 SGHTA, CDR2 FQGNSA. As DNA, the CDR3 is TGTGCCAGCAGCGCCGACAGGGTGAGGACAGATACGCAGTATTTT. Its translation: CASSADRVRTDTQYF.

This clone came up a few times. The V call is TRBV30, the J call TRBJ2-5, with D possibly being TRBD1 (6 bases). V lost 2 bases, J lost 3 bases, and 10 bases lay in between. Germline V gene sequence: CDR1 GTSNPN, CDR2 SVGIG (reference sequence). CDR3 length equals 13 residues. This CDR3 reads CAWSKGQKETQYF. CDR3 DNA: TGTGCCTGGAGTAAAGGACAGAAAGAGACCCAGTACTTC.

V usage is TRBV27 and J usage is TRBJ1-5; 9 nucleotides agree with TRBD1. The CDR3 is 15 residues long. Germline CDR1 is MNHEY and CDR2 is SMNVEV (reference sequence). V shed 6 bases and J 9 bases; nucleotides not matched to a gene: 12. The CDR3 DNA sequence: TGTGCCAGCAGAGACAGGGGGGCGCCGGGATTGCCCCAGCATTTT. Encoded protein: CASRDRGAPGLPQHF.

This rearrangement joins TRBV28 to TRBJ2-4, with 7 positions matching TRBD2. Germline V gene lookup returns CDR1 MDHEN and CDR2 SYDVKM. The ends lost 5 bases at V and 0 bases at J; junction bases unmatched: 10. The CDR3 runs 17 residues. CDR3 DNA sequence: TGTGCCAGCAGTCCCCAGGGACTACCCCTAGCCAAAAACATTCAGTACTTC. It codes for CASSPQGLPLAKNIQYF.

The CDR3 reads CASSRSGRTYEQYF. The CDR3 region has the DNA TGTGCCAGCAGCCGGAGCGGGAGGACCTACGAGCAGTACTTC. This chain connects TRBV7-9 to TRBJ2-7, with 9 nucleotides matching TRBD2. The germline V gene encodes CDR1 SEHNR and CDR2 FQNEAQ (reference sequence). The trim removed 5 bases at V and 2 bases at J, leaving 4 bases unmatched. CDR3 length: 14 amino acids.

The chain employs TRBV7-7 and TRBJ2-2; D is uncertain. The germline gives CDR1 SSHAT, CDR2 FNYEAQ (reference sequence). The CDR3 covers 14 residues. Trimming stripped 1 base from V and 2 bases from J, with 5 bases between. The CDR3 reads CASSLVSNTGELFF. The CDR3 bases are TGTGCCAGCAGCTTAGTCAGTAACACCGGGGAGCTGTTTTTT.

The V call is TRBV3-1 (or the pseudogene TRBV3-2), the J call TRBJ2-7, with D tentatively TRBD2 (5 bases). This CDR3 has 16 residues. V was shortened by 1 base and J by 7 bases, with 20 bases between the two germline ends. CDR1 is LGHDT and CDR2 is YNNKEL in the germline V gene (reference sequence). The CDR3 is CASSQGEWTLAWEQYF. The DNA of the CDR3 is TGTGCCAGCAGCCAAGGGGAGTGGACTTTAGCGTGGGAGCAGTACTTC.